This T cell receptor (beta chain) was recorded in a study of T cell responses to AZD1222 COVID-19 vaccine. This clone was observed once. The antigen remains unidentified. The method was immunoSEQ multiplex PCR; TCRdb's version includes in-frame clones alone and lacks a portion of them. Seen here are some 110,000 clones, 70% to 90% observed once, and the top ten hold roughly 3.8%. Notes on the study in general: Nearly half of unique spike-specific TCRs reportedly avoided B.1.351 and B.1.1.7 mutated regions.

The V end was cut by 1 base, the J end by 8 bases, with 9 bases between. Germline CDR1 is SGDLS and CDR2 is YYNGEE. The CDR3 spans 13 residues. The sample here was peripheral blood, taken on day 0 of MenACWY control vaccination. This rearrangement joins TRBV9 to TRBJ2-2, with D perhaps matching TRBD1 or TRBD2 (5 bases each). This clonotype was obtained from an adult in good health. CDR3 protein: CASSVWGSGELFF. The DNA of the CDR3 is TGTGCCAGCAGCGTATGGGGGTCGGGGGAGCTGTTTTTT.